The T cell receptor beta chain described here comes from a study of identical twins. MiXCR, run by TCRdb on the 5' RACE reads, gives a single entry per CDR3 protein. The top ten clones hold roughly 1.5% of a sample with under 1 million distinct CDR3 sequences, about 12% of them seen once. The length of the CDR3 is 16 residues. Per the germline V gene, CDR1 is SGHRS and CDR2 is YFSETQ. The ends were cut back, 7 bases at V and 4 bases at J, with 21 bases in the middle. This clonotype was observed a handful of times. Its antigen is still unknown. General observations from the study: Fewer insertions characterized abundant cord blood beta clonotypes, whereas memory repertoires showed none.

The data were also submitted as part of a second study, on yellow fever vaccine responses in identical twins.

The sample was PBMCs. The chain is built from TRBV5-1 and TRBJ2-1; D call uncertain. This TCR derives from a woman in her late teens or twenties in good health. The CDR3 spells CASCSLGQGRYNEQFF. The CDR3 DNA sequence: TGCGCCAGCTGCAGCCTCGGCCAAGGACGATACAATGAGCAGTTCTTC.